This entry lists 18 T cell receptor beta chains sequenced from one sample in a study of cytomegalovirus exposure and HLA in healthy donors. The PCR contained 60 Vbeta and 13 Jbeta primers. Data came from immunoSEQ multiplex PCR; TCRdb stores just in-frame clones and leaves some out. This sample yields about 97,000 clones, of which around 83% are seen a single time; about 3.7% belongs to the top ten. The specimen sequenced was PBMCs. The source of these receptors is a man aged 30 to 45 in good health and CMV-seronegative.

This sequence joins TRBV28 and TRBJ2-7; perhaps TRBD2 as D (6 bases). Trimming cost V 7 bases and J 4 bases, with 11 bases left between them. The CDR3 loop spans 12 amino acids. The V gene's germline CDR1 is MDHEN and CDR2 SYDVKM. The CDR3 DNA follows: TGTGCCAGCACTGGGGGGAAGTACGAGCAGTACTTC. It encodes CASTGGKYEQYF.

The chain is built from TRBV7-3 and TRBJ1-2; D is ambiguous. There are 15 residues in the CDR3. Trimming took off 0 bases at V and 5 bases at J, with 13 bases between the two ends. Germline CDR1 reads SGHTA; CDR2 reads FQGTGA. The CDR3 DNA follows: TGTGCCAGCAGCTTAACCCCGAGTCTAGAGTATGGCTACACCTTC. Its translation: CASSLTPSLEYGYTF.

The CDR3 spells CASSLAGAGDQPQHF. DNA for the CDR3: TGTGCCAGCAGCTTAGCCGGGGCAGGGGATCAGCCCCAGCATTTT. The chain carries TRBV7-9 and TRBJ1-5, with a weak D call TRBD1 (6 bases). The V end lost 0 bases, the J end lost 5 bases, and 11 bases lay between the germline ends. The germline CDR1 and CDR2 sequences are SEHNR and FQNEAQ (reference sequence). This CDR3 spans 15 amino acids.

This chain joins TRBV28 and TRBJ1-2, with 7 bases identical to TRBD1. Germline CDR1 reads MDHEN; CDR2 reads SYDVKM. The CDR3 totals 14 residues. V shed 8 bases, J shed 0 bases, and the junction held 6 bases outside the gene matches. CDR3 amino acids: CASSWGTANYGYTF. CDR3 coding DNA: TGTGCCAGCTCTTGGGGGACAGCTAACTATGGCTACACCTTC.

The chain combines TRBV6-5 with TRBJ2-3, with 9 nucleotides matching TRBD1. Germline V gene sequence: CDR1 MNHEY, CDR2 SVGAGI. The CDR3 is 15 residues long. V gave up 2 bases and J gave up 5 bases; unmatched junction bases: 5. The chain's CDR3 is CASSYRDRVVDTQYF. CDR3 coding DNA: TGTGCCAGCAGTTACCGGGACAGGGTAGTAGATACGCAGTATTTT.

Note on this clone: The conserved phenylalanine or tryptophan normally closing the CDR3 is absent here, so this likely arose from a read error. The chain carries TRBV5-6 and TRBJ2-3; D unclear. The CDR3 consists of 18 residues. Trimming removed 0 bases from V and 0 bases from J, with 17 bases in between. The germline V gene has CDR1 SGHDT and CDR2 YYEEEE. The CDR3 DNA is TGTGCCAGCAGCTTGGGTTTTATGTTTCTTGGGAGCACAGATACGCAGTATGTT. It encodes CASSLGFMFLGSTDTQYV.

The rearrangement joins TRBV11-2 to TRBJ1-1, with 7 positions matching TRBD1. The germline CDR1 and CDR2 sequences are SGHAT and FQNNGV. This CDR3 has 15 amino acids. V lost 4 bases to trimming and J lost 1 base; unmatched junction nucleotides: 6. In DNA form, the CDR3 reads TGTGCCAGCAGCTCCCGAAGGGACAGGAACACTGAAGCTTTCTTT. It codes for CASSSRRDRNTEAFF.

This rearrangement joins TRBV7-9 to TRBJ1-1; 8 nucleotides line up with TRBD1. Germline V lookup: CDR1 SEHNR, CDR2 FQNEAQ (reference sequence). The CDR3 has 15 amino acids. V was clipped by 7 bases and J by 11 bases; unmatched bases: 18. CDR3: CASTTGQGADEGAFF. The CDR3 DNA follows: TGTGCCAGCACTACCGGACAGGGAGCTGACGAGGGGGCTTTCTTT.

The chain couples TRBV27 to TRBJ2-7; 11 bases line up with TRBD1. Germline-derived CDR1 and CDR2 are MNHEY and SMNVEV (reference sequence). V shed 4 bases, J shed 3 bases, and the junction held 8 bases outside the gene matches. The CDR3 has 16 residues. The CDR3 spells CASSSLAGQGVYEQYF. CDR3 DNA sequence: TGTGCCAGCAGTTCTCTGGCGGGACAGGGGGTCTACGAGCAGTACTTC.

The chain recombines TRBV7-9 with TRBJ2-3; 10 nucleotides align to TRBD2. CDR3 length equals 13 residues. CDR1 SEHNR and CDR2 FQNEAQ come from the germline V gene (reference sequence). For the CDR3, the DNA is TGTGCAGAACGAAGCGGGGGGGGAGATACGCAGTATTTT. Translation gives CAERSGGGDTQYF.

The chain combines TRBV18 with TRBJ2-7, with 7 bases that match TRBD2. CDR3 size: 15 residues. Trimming took 2 bases from V and 4 from J; bases not matched to a gene: 8. Germline values: CDR1 KGHSH, CDR2 LQKENI. CDR3 residues: CASSPGGGRMYEQYF. DNA of the CDR3: TGTGCCAGCTCACCAGGGGGAGGGAGGATGTACGAGCAGTACTTC.

V is TRBV9 and J is TRBJ2-3; D gene ambiguous. Germline V lookup: CDR1 SGDLS, CDR2 YYNGEE. This CDR3 has 15 residues. V dropped 0 bases and J dropped 0 bases, with 8 bases sitting between them. This chain's CDR3 is CASSVGSVSTDTQYF. The CDR3 nucleotides are TGTGCCAGCAGCGTAGGGTCAGTGAGCACAGATACGCAGTATTTT.

This rearrangement joins TRBV10-3 to TRBJ2-7; D may be TRBD2 (5 bases). The CDR3 runs to 12 residues. Germline CDR1 is ENHRY and CDR2 is SYGVKD. Trimming pared 6 bases from V and 0 bases from J, leaving 6 bases between. The DNA of the CDR3 is TGTGCCATCAGGGCGGGCTCCTACGAGCAGTACTTC. Amino acid sequence: CAIRAGSYEQYF.

The genes are TRBV5-1 and TRBJ1-2; D unclear. The V gene lost 2 bases and the J gene lost 3 bases, with 8 bases spanning the gap. The germline V gene has CDR1 SGHRS and CDR2 YFSETQ. The CDR3 loop spans 13 amino acids. The CDR3: CASSFVRDYGYTF. The CDR3 DNA follows: TGCGCCAGCAGCTTCGTGAGGGACTATGGCTACACCTTC.

The J gene is TRBJ2-7, the V gene TRBV6-6; 9 bases are shared with TRBD1. Trimming at V came to 6 bases and at J to 5 bases, leaving 11 bases not matched to a gene. CDR1 is MNHNY, CDR2 SVGAGI, per germline (reference sequence). This CDR3 spans 15 amino acids. CDR3 in DNA: TGTGCCAGCAGCCTCTCGGGACAGGGCTTCGACGAGCAGTACTTC. Its translation: CASSLSGQGFDEQYF.

The chain employs TRBV9 and TRBJ1-3; tentative D call: TRBD1 (5 bases). Trimming shortened V by 2 bases and J by 6 bases, and 9 bases separated the two germline ends. The CDR3 has 13 amino acids. Per germline, CDR1 SGDLS and CDR2 YYNGEE. In DNA, the CDR3 is TGTGCCAGCAGCGTGGGACTGATAAACACCATATATTTT. It yields the protein CASSVGLINTIYF.

The rearrangement links TRBV20-1 to TRBJ2-3; a weak D match, TRBD1 (6 bases). V lost 6 bases and J lost 6, with 10 bases in between. Per the germline V gene, CDR1 is DFQATT and CDR2 is SNEGSKA (reference sequence). CDR3 length equals 11 residues. The CDR3 spells CSANQGDTQYF. DNA for the CDR3: TGCAGTGCGAACCAGGGGGATACGCAGTATTTT.

The chain carries TRBV28 and TRBJ1-6, with a tentative D call TRBD1 (5 bases). Trimming left V 6 bases short and J 5 bases short, with 14 bases between. The CDR3 is 15 amino acids. CDR1 and CDR2 from the germline V gene are MDHEN and SYDVKM. The CDR3 DNA reads as TGTGCCAGCAGCCCGGGGGGGGTAAATAATTCACCCCTCCACTTT. Translation: CASSPGGVNNSPLHF.